These 9 T cell receptor beta chains originate from one sample sequenced in a study of early T cells in non-severe SARS-CoV-2 infection. TCRdb re-called the 5' RACE reads through MiXCR, storing one row per CDR3 protein. In the table there are around 29,000 distinct CDR3 sequences, less than 10% of which are singletons. Sequenced input: whole blood. These TCRs come from an adult who was a healthcare worker with PCR-confirmed SARS-CoV-2 infection or an uninfected control (not recorded which).

This clonotype was detected only a few times. J is TRBJ2-7 and V is TRBV13; 7 bases are a match to TRBD1. J was trimmed by 7 bases and V by 6 bases; bases with no gene match: 15. The germline CDR1 and CDR2 sequences are PRHDT and FYEKMQ (reference sequence). This CDR3 is 15 amino acids long. The chain's CDR3 is CASSSYEVQGWEQYF. The CDR3 DNA reads TGTGCCAGCAGTTCGTACGAAGTACAGGGGTGGGAGCAGTACTTC.

The rearrangement uses TRBV6-4 and TRBJ2-2; D is perhaps TRBD1 or TRBD2 (6 bases each). The germline V and J ends were trimmed by 5 bases and 5 bases, with 12 bases remaining between them. Germline V lookup: CDR1 MRHNA, CDR2 SNTAGT. This CDR3 spans 14 amino acids. The CDR3 sequence: CASSPKGGTGELFF. CDR3 in DNA: TGTGCCAGCAGTCCTAAGGGGGGTACCGGGGAGCTGTTTTTT.

This clonotype was seen at least ten times. The gene calls are TRBV7-9 and TRBJ2-1, with 8 nucleotides matching TRBD1. CDR3 length: 15 amino acids. After removal of 1 base from V and 9 bases from J, the junction contained 8 bases not matched to a gene. Germline CDR1 reads SEHNR; CDR2 reads FQNEAQ (reference sequence). The CDR3 nucleotides read TGTGCCAGCAGCTTAGGAGGGACAGGTTTTAGTGAGCAGTTCTTC. This gives the protein CASSLGGTGFSEQFF.

In this sample, this clonotype turned up many times. This chain connects TRBV3-1 to TRBJ2-4; the D gene is possibly TRBD2 (5 bases). There are 13 residues in the CDR3. Looked up from germline, CDR1 is LGHDT and CDR2 is YNNKEL (reference sequence). V was trimmed by 0 bases and J by 11 bases, leaving 11 bases between them. The CDR3 nucleotides are TGTGCCAGCAGCCAAGATGGGAGTTCAGTTCAGTACTTC. Its translation is CASSQDGSSVQYF.

The sample holds many counts of this clonotype. The chain carries TRBV24-1 and TRBJ1-1, with a possible D match to TRBD1 (5 bases). Trimming stripped 2 bases from V and 9 bases from J, with 18 bases between. CDR3 length: 15 residues. The germline gives CDR1 KGHDR, CDR2 SFDVKD. The CDR3 nucleotides are TGTGCCACCAGTGATTCTCGGCAGGGCTGGGTCAAAGCTTTCTTT. It codes for CATSDSRQGWVKAFF.

This clonotype was detected a few times. The chain carries TRBV15 and TRBJ2-7, with D tentatively TRBD1 (6 bases). V was cut by 0 bases and J by 3 bases, with 9 bases left in between. CDR3 length: 14 amino acids. Germline CDR1 reads LNHNV; CDR2 reads YYDKDF (reference sequence). The chain's CDR3 is CATSRDPGVYEQYF. The CDR3 DNA follows: TGTGCCACCAGCAGAGATCCAGGGGTCTACGAGCAGTACTTC.

The rearrangement uses TRBV3-1 and TRBJ2-4, with D perhaps matching TRBD2 (5 bases). The V end lost 1 base, the J end lost 0 bases, and 10 bases lay between the germline ends. This CDR3 is built from 16 residues. Per the germline V gene, CDR1 is LGHDT and CDR2 is YNNKEL (reference sequence). The CDR3 reads CASSQGADQAKNIQYF. The CDR3 DNA reads as TGTGCCAGCAGCCAAGGAGCGGACCAAGCCAAAAACATTCAGTACTTC.

The gene calls are TRBV12-3 or TRBV12-4 and TRBJ2-2; 11 nucleotides align to TRBD2. The CDR3 spans 17 residues. The V gene end was trimmed by 2 bases and the J gene end by 5 bases; junction bases not matched to a gene: 7. The CDR3 loop reads CASSLRTSGPLTGELFF. CDR3 DNA sequence: TGTGCCAGCAGTTTAAGGACTAGCGGGCCGTTGACCGGGGAGCTGTTTTTT.

In its sample, this clonotype was seen a few times. The chain has TRBV10-2 and TRBJ2-5, with 7 bases that match TRBD2. J lost 6 bases, V lost 7 bases, and 8 bases had no gene match. This CDR3 has 13 residues. In germline, CDR1 is WSHSY, CDR2 SAAADI. The CDR3 spells CASTPGGAKTQYF. The CDR3 DNA reads TGCGCCAGCACCCCGGGAGGTGCAAAGACCCAGTACTTC.